Listed below are T cell receptor beta chains from one sample, sequenced in a study of cytomegalovirus exposure and HLA in healthy donors. TCRdb keeps only in-frame clones here, not all; method: immunoSEQ multiplex PCR. The sample records 70,000 to 100,000 clones, roughly 69% being singletons. Sequencing was carried out using PBMCs. The source is a man aged 50 to 59 in good health and CMV-seronegative. Each CDR3 is given with its conserved first and last residue. Each record gives: V gene, clone size, J gene, D gene, CDR3 protein, CDR3 DNA. The D gene is left open where the match is weak. The size field is filled for only some rows; it gives once, few, many or a size class.

>TRBV10-3|NA|TRBJ2-3|NA
CAISPVVSTDTQYF
TGTGCCATCAGTCCGGTGGTAAGCACAGATACGCAGTATTTT
>TRBV5-4|NA|TRBJ1-6|TRBD1
CASSLGGQGGDSPLHF
TGTGCCAGCAGCTTGGGGGGACAGGGGGGCGATTCACCCCTCCACTTT
>TRBV4-2|NA|TRBJ2-5|TRBD2
CASSQRGGEQETQYF
TGTGCCAGCAGCCAACGGGGGGGCGAACAAGAGACCCAGTACTTC
>TRBV2|NA|TRBJ1-2|NA
CASSLVTQYGYTF
TGTGCCAGCAGTCTTGTAACCCAGTATGGCTACACCTTC
>TRBV30|once|TRBJ2-5|TRBD2
CAWSVNGGEKETQYF
TGTGCCTGGAGTGTGAACGGGGGGGAAAAAGAGACCCAGTACTTC
>TRBV2|few|TRBJ1-4|NA
CASSENRDDEKLFF
TGTGCCAGCAGTGAAAACAGGGATGATGAAAAACTGTTTTTT
>TRBV5-3|NA|TRBJ1-5|TRBD1
CARSSGQTSNQPQHF
TGTGCCAGAAGCTCGGGACAGACTAGCAATCAGCCCCAGCATTTT
>TRBV4-3|NA|TRBJ2-3|NA
CASSQDAGQGSTDTQYF
TGCGCCAGCAGCCAAGATGCCGGGCAGGGGAGCACAGATACGCAGTATTTT
>TRBV5-1|once|TRBJ2-7|NA
CASSANRVAYEQYF
TGCGCCAGCAGCGCCAACAGGGTTGCCTACGAGCAGTACTTC
>TRBV7-2|NA|TRBJ1-6|NA
CASSLRGGGSPLHF
TGTGCCAGCAGCTTGCGGGGCGGCGGGTCACCCCTCCACTTT
>TRBV27|NA|TRBJ1-5|NA
CASSFQEDQPQHF
TGTGCCAGCAGTTTCCAGGAGGATCAGCCCCAGCATTTT
>TRBV6-5|few|TRBJ1-1|NA
CASSKHPGGTEAFF
TGTGCCAGCAGTAAACACCCAGGAGGGACTGAAGCTTTCTTT
>TRBV7-2|NA|TRBJ1-5|NA
CASSRGGQPQHF
TGTGCCAGCAGTCGAGGTGGGCAGCCCCAGCATTTT
>TRBV4-1|NA|TRBJ2-7|TRBD1
CASSQDDGQGYAEQYF
TGCGCCAGCAGCCAAGACGACGGACAGGGGTATGCCGAGCAGTACTTC
>TRBV5-6|NA|TRBJ2-3|TRBD2
CASSLSGRDRDTQYF
TGTGCCAGCAGCCTTAGCGGGAGGGATCGAGATACGCAGTATTTT
>TRBV7-2|NA|TRBJ1-6|NA
CASSLANSPLHF
TGTGCCAGCAGCTTGGCAAATTCACCCCTCCACTTT
>TRBV4-1|few|TRBJ1-1|NA
CASSPRPGTRQEAFF
TGCGCCAGCAGCCCCCGTCCCGGGACGCGACAGGAGGCTTTCTTT
>TRBV18|once|TRBJ1-5|TRBD1
CASSLRAGGSGQPQHF
TGTGCCAGCTCACTACGGGCAGGGGGCTCTGGGCAGCCCCAGCATTTT
>TRBV5-1|NA|TRBJ2-3|NA
CASSLAADWGTDTQYF
TGCGCCAGCAGCTTGGCCGCGGATTGGGGCACAGATACGCAGTATTTT
>TRBV4-2|few|TRBJ1-2|NA
CASSQPSAERNGYTF
TGTGCCAGCAGCCAGCCCTCAGCGGAGAGAAATGGCTACACCTTC
>TRBV5-6|NA|TRBJ1-2|NA
CASTRVSDGYTF
TGTGCCAGCACCAGGGTGTCAGACGGCTACACCTTC
>TRBV5-4|NA|TRBJ1-1|NA
CALKHPQGRTEAFF
TGTGCTCTTAAGCATCCCCAGGGGCGTACTGAAGCTTTCTTT
>TRBV6-4|NA|TRBJ1-5|NA
CASPNILADNQPQHF
TGTGCCAGCCCTAACATATTGGCGGACAATCAGCCCCAGCATTTT
>TRBV6-6|NA|TRBJ1-4|TRBD1
CASSRQGNEKLFF
TGTGCCAGCAGCAGACAGGGTAATGAAAAACTGTTTTTT
>TRBV2|few|TRBJ2-2|NA
CASSWTKTGELFF
TGTGCCAGCAGCTGGACAAAAACCGGGGAGCTGTTTTTT
>TRBV6-5|NA|TRBJ2-3|NA
CASSYTSGASTDTQYF
TGTGCCAGCAGTTATACGAGCGGAGCTAGCACAGATACGCAGTATTTT
>TRBV7-9|NA|TRBJ1-1|NA
CASSFSGATEAFF
TGTGCCAGCAGCTTTTCAGGGGCTACTGAAGCTTTCTTT
>TRBV5-1|NA|TRBJ2-3|NA
CASSLYTGFGDTQYF
TGCGCCAGCAGCTTGTATACAGGGTTTGGAGATACGCAGTATTTT
>TRBV5-6|few|TRBJ1-2|NA
CASSLETGFNGYTF
TGTGCCAGCAGCTTGGAAACAGGGTTTAATGGCTACACCTTC
>TRBV5-1|NA|TRBJ1-6|NA
CASSFSGRSYNSPLHF
TGCGCCAGCAGCTTCTCCGGTCGCTCCTATAATTCACCCCTCCACTTT
>TRBV2|NA|TRBJ1-1|TRBD1
CASRYTGGKAFF
TGTGCCAGCAGATACACAGGGGGAAAAGCTTTCTTT
>TRBV28|NA|TRBJ1-1|NA
CASRHTEAFF
TGTGCCAGCCGTCACACTGAAGCTTTCTTT
>TRBV12-5|NA|TRBJ1-5|NA
CASATGQGSYSNQPQHF
TGTGCTAGTGCCACTGGGCAGGGATCATATAGCAATCAGCCCCAGCATTTT
>TRBV27|NA|TRBJ1-2|TRBD1
CASSLSLQGGYGYTF
TGTGCCAGCAGTTTATCCTTACAGGGGGGCTATGGCTACACCTTC
>TRBV19|NA|TRBJ2-1|TRBD2
CASSSRSGGINEQFF
TGTGCCAGTAGTTCCCGTAGCGGGGGAATCAATGAGCAGTTCTTC
>TRBV5-1|once|TRBJ2-3|TRBD2
CASSLLASGRGGADTQYF
TGCGCCAGCAGCTTATTAGCTAGCGGGAGGGGTGGCGCAGATACGCAGTATTTT
>TRBV10-3|few|TRBJ1-3|NA
CAISESSGTGNTIYF
TGTGCCATCAGTGAGTCTTCGGGTACTGGAAACACCATATATTTT
>TRBV25-1|NA|TRBJ1-4|TRBD1
CASSDLGQGGEKLFF
TGTGCCAGCAGTGATCTAGGACAGGGAGGTGAAAAACTGTTTTTT
>TRBV9|NA|TRBJ2-1|TRBD2
CASSVGTSREQFF
TGTGCCAGCAGCGTCGGGACTAGCCGAGAGCAGTTCTTC
>TRBV2|once|TRBJ2-3|NA
CASSEWGGHTDTQYF
TGTGCCAGCAGTGAGTGGGGGGGCCACACAGATACGCAGTATTTT
>TRBV7-9|NA|TRBJ1-6|NA
CASSPEKGKLSPLHF
TGTGCCAGCAGCCCGGAAAAGGGGAAACTTTCACCCCTCCACTTT
>TRBV7-2|NA|TRBJ2-7|NA
CASSKERQPYEQYF
TGTGCCAGCAGCAAAGAGAGGCAGCCCTACGAGCAGTACTTC
>TRBV7-2|NA|TRBJ1-6|NA
CATEDRPRGSPLHF
TGTGCCACCGAAGACAGGCCCCGGGGATCACCCCTCCACTTT
>TRBV19|NA|TRBJ1-1|NA
CASSVQGNTEAFF
TGTGCCAGTAGTGTTCAGGGGAACACTGAAGCTTTCTTT
>TRBV10-2|few|TRBJ2-1|TRBD2
CASGLAGINNEQFF
TGCGCCAGCGGACTAGCGGGAATTAACAATGAGCAGTTCTTC
>TRBV5-1|few|TRBJ1-3|NA
CASSSASSGNTIYF
TGCGCCAGCAGCTCCGCCAGCTCTGGAAACACCATATATTTT
>TRBV9|NA|TRBJ2-7|NA
CASSVGGLPFYEQYF
TGTGCCAGCAGCGTAGGGGGACTCCCCTTCTACGAGCAGTACTTC
>TRBV6-1|NA|TRBJ1-6|TRBD1
CASSTGEHSPLHF
TGTGCCAGCAGTACAGGGGAGCATTCACCCCTCCACTTT
>TRBV6-5|once|TRBJ1-3|NA
CASSESIRNTIYF
TGTGCCAGCAGTGAGAGTATCCGGAACACCATATATTTT
>TRBV5-6|NA|TRBJ2-1|TRBD2
CASSPLAGAGEQFF
TGTGCCAGCAGCCCACTAGCGGGAGCCGGTGAGCAGTTCTTC
>TRBV9|NA|TRBJ2-3|TRBD2
CASSQIAGGYSTDTQYF
TGTGCCAGCAGCCAAATAGCGGGGGGTTATAGCACAGATACGCAGTATTTT